This record looks at one T cell receptor (beta chain) sequence and its context. In germline, CDR1 is MNHEY, CDR2 SVGAGI. J gave up 6 bases and V 2 bases, and 6 bases lay outside the gene matches. The CDR3 is 15 amino acids. This entry is derived from a study of cytomegalovirus exposure and HLA in healthy donors. Data came from immunoSEQ multiplex PCR; TCRdb stores just in-frame clones and leaves some out. Of about 280,000 clones listed, over 75% were seen once; the top ten hold approximately 0.88%. Sequencing input: PBMCs. The receptor was derived from a woman younger than 30 in good health and CMV-seronegative. This chain uses TRBV6-5 with TRBJ1-1, with TRBD1 identical over 10 bases. CDR3 nucleotides: TGTGCCAGCAGTTACGCGGGGACAGGGGTGTCTGAAGCTTTCTTT. Translating gives CASSYAGTGVSEAFF.